This is a list of T cell receptor beta chains from one sample in a study of cytomegalovirus exposure and HLA in healthy donors. This table comes from immunoSEQ multiplex PCR, and its TCRdb copy is limited to in-frame clones, with some not included. The repertoire holds roughly 60,000 clones, around 90% seen once, with 1.3% in the top ten. The sequencing input was PBMCs. The receptors here all came from a woman under 30 in good health and CMV-seronegative. Both conserved end residues are trimmed from each CDR3.

>TRBJ2-1|TRBV11-3
ASGSGRGYNEQF
>TRBJ2-5|TRBV25-1
ASRTDRGETQY
>TRBJ2-1|TRBV28
ASSYYFSGRPFFVEQF
>TRBJ2-7|TRBV15
ATGVKGSYEQY
>TRBJ1-5|TRBV10-3
AINELPNQPQH
>TRBJ1-1|TRBV19
ASSTLQGMNTEAF
>TRBJ1-2|TRBV4-1
ASSPIPGQGRSYGYT
>TRBJ1-5|TRBV6-1
ASRGLGQPQH
>TRBJ2-7|TRBV19
ASSIDGLFGPTNEQY
>TRBJ2-7|TRBV7-6
ASSFFGTGDEQY
>TRBJ2-2|TRBV7-3
ASSLGPSTGELF
>TRBJ2-7|TRBV5-5
ASSLTGGEQY
>TRBJ2-7|TRBV2
ATGTGYYEQY
>TRBJ2-7|TRBV5-1
ASSLIGGSSYEQY
>TRBJ2-3|TRBV29-1
SVERQGADTQY
>TRBJ2-7|TRBV27
ASSQGQGIGSYEQY
>TRBJ2-7|TRBV14
ASSNRGGAYEQY
>TRBJ2-2|TRBV5-6
ASSFYRATGELF
>TRBJ1-5|TRBV11-2
ASSFALDQPQH
>TRBJ1-1|TRBV4-1
ASSQEAGTGWRTEAF
>TRBJ1-2|TRBV7-6
ASSGTGGDGYT
>TRBJ2-1|TRBV9
ASSVVGGEQF
>TRBJ2-5|TRBV4-3
ASSQDSSKEVGETQY
>TRBJ2-3|TRBV4-2
ASSVGVSTDTQY
>TRBJ1-2|TRBV29-1
SVEDRPGGGYT
>TRBJ1-2|TRBV2
ASKTGVWGVALYGYT
>TRBJ1-2|TRBV12-5
ASGLASDGTGDSRDGYT
>TRBJ1-2|TRBV28
ASSSPRVHIRLGYT
>TRBJ1-1|TRBV6-6
ASSYDSF
>TRBJ2-2|TRBV11-3
ASSLRQGTGELF
>TRBJ1-4|TRBV30
AWSGAETNEKLF
>TRBJ1-3|TRBV6-1
ASSEEAGAGNTIY
>TRBJ1-2|TRBV19
ASRDSGGSVYGYT
>TRBJ1-1|TRBV2
ASSSSPAGVAEAF
>TRBJ2-1|TRBV9
ASSTTGGEGLNEQF
>TRBJ2-1|TRBV5-1
ASSLGTGLNNEQF
>TRBJ2-7|TRBV7-6
ASSWGQGAYEQY
>TRBJ2-1|TRBV2
ARSGLANNEQF
>TRBJ2-7|TRBV29-1
SVVGQVTYEQY
>TRBJ2-7|TRBV6-5
ASSSPRGGSYEQY
>TRBJ2-5|TRBV29-1
SVDTAGETQY
>TRBJ1-3|TRBV7-2
ASSLNPTGSGNTIY
>TRBJ1-4|TRBV4-3
ASSHQDWDREGPSTNEKLF
>TRBJ2-1|TRBV19
ASSTGTSGNNEQF
>TRBJ2-7|TRBV11-3
ASSFGENYEQY
>TRBJ2-6|TRBV4-3
ASSQDQRAGANVLT